The text below deals with one T cell receptor (beta chain). This record comes from a study of control samples from healthy donors and cancer patients. Looked up from germline, CDR1 is SGDLS and CDR2 is YYNGEE. V lost 1 base and J 4 bases, leaving 14 bases between the germline ends. The CDR3 length is 15 residues. Sequenced by immunoSEQ multiplex PCR; TCRdb stores in-frame clones only, minus some. The profile shows about 57,000 clones, approximately 90% of them singletons. J is TRBJ2-5 and V is TRBV9; tentatively, D is TRBD1 (6 bases). The sample was PBMCs. This sequence originates from a man between 25 and 39 years old with colorectal cancer. In DNA, the CDR3 is TGTGCCAGCAGCGTATCTCCAGGGGTCCGAGAGACCCAGTACTTC. This codes for CASSVSPGVRETQYF.